What follows are 8 T cell receptor beta chains derived from one specimen sequenced in a study of T-cell reconstitution after alpha-beta-depleted transplantation in children. Unique molecular identifiers were incorporated into the prepared TCRbeta library. TCRdb analysed the PCR reads with MiXCR anew, one entry per CDR3 protein. Of about 500,000 distinct CDR3 sequences listed, around a third are singletons. This sample comprised PBMCs from the stem cell graft donor, obtained from the stem cell graft. The receptors were gathered from a human donor who donated a stem cell graft to a child with aplastic anemia.

This chain uses TRBV30 with TRBJ2-2; perhaps TRBD1 as D (5 bases). CDR3 length: 15 residues. The germline CDR1 and CDR2 sequences are GTSNPN and SVGIG (reference sequence). V lost 2 bases to trimming and J lost 1 base, with 11 bases between them. CDR3 protein: CAWSLGRGNTGELFF. The DNA for the CDR3 is TGTGCCTGGAGTCTCGGTAGGGGGAACACCGGGGAGCTGTTTTTT.

This clonotype has a handful of counts. This chain links TRBV29-1 with TRBJ1-1; a possible D gene is TRBD1 (5 bases). Trimming left V 5 bases short and J 0 bases short, with 16 bases between. Germline CDR1 reads SQVTM; CDR2 reads ANQGSEA. The CDR3 totals 15 residues. The CDR3 spells CSVSGTGTLNTEAFF. The CDR3 nucleotides read TGCAGCGTTTCCGGGACTGGGACCTTGAACACTGAAGCTTTCTTT.

The CDR3 DNA is TGTGCCAGTAGTACCCTTAGCGGAGCTAGCACAGATACGCAGTATTTT. Protein sequence: CASSTLSGASTDTQYF. This sequence joins TRBV19 and TRBJ2-3, with D possibly being TRBD2 (6 bases). The CDR3 loop spans 16 amino acids. Deletions cut 4 bases from V and 0 bases from J, with 14 bases between. Germline V gene sequence: CDR1 LNHDA, CDR2 SQIVND (reference sequence).

V usage is TRBV30 and J usage is TRBJ2-3; 11 bases fit TRBD2. The length of the CDR3 is 16 residues. J was trimmed by 2 bases and V by 2 bases; bases with no gene match: 6. Germline CDR1 GTSNPN, CDR2 SVGIG (reference sequence). CDR3 amino acids: CAWSTGTSGHTDTQYF. The CDR3 DNA follows: TGTGCCTGGAGTACCGGGACTAGCGGCCACACAGATACGCAGTATTTT.

V is TRBV28 and J is TRBJ1-1, with 7 positions matching TRBD1. Per germline, CDR1 MDHEN and CDR2 SYDVKM. This CDR3 spans 13 amino acids. Trimming took 3 bases from V and 4 from J; bases not matched to a gene: 2. CDR3 region: CASSFDRVTEAFF. CDR3 bases: TGTGCCAGCAGTTTCGACAGGGTCACTGAAGCTTTCTTT. Based on the CDR3 plus reference TRBV28 and TRBJ1-1, the full variable domain is DVKVTQSSRYLVKRTGEKVFLECVQDMDHENMFWYRQDPGLGLRLIYFSYDVKMKEKGDIPEGYSVSREKKERFSLILESASTNQTSMYLCASSFDRVTEAFFGQGTRLTVV.

This clonotype was found a few times. This chain uses TRBV27 with TRBJ1-5; D not certain. The germline V gene encodes CDR1 MNHEY and CDR2 SMNVEV (reference sequence). Between the trimmed V and J ends, which lost 3 bases and 0 bases, there was a span of 6 bases. This CDR3 has 14 residues. This chain's CDR3 is CASSLGLSNQPQHF. CDR3 nucleotides: TGTGCCAGCAGTTTGGGCCTTAGCAATCAGCCCCAGCATTTT.

This clonotype was counted a few times. V is TRBV28 and J is TRBJ2-7, with 7 bases aligning to TRBD1. The CDR3 has 13 residues. Germline CDR1 MDHEN, CDR2 SYDVKM. V lost 8 bases and J lost 6; bases outside the gene matches: 10. CDR3 sequence reads: CASGRQGPPEQYF. The DNA of the CDR3 is TGTGCCAGCGGCCGACAGGGCCCCCCCGAGCAGTACTTC.

This clonotype was observed many times. This chain links TRBV9 with TRBJ1-1; the match to TRBD1 covers 10 bases. The germline V gene encodes CDR1 SGDLS and CDR2 YYNGEE. V was clipped by 4 bases and J by 3 bases; unmatched bases: 3. This CDR3 has 14 residues. The DNA of the CDR3 is TGTGCCAGCAGCCCCGGGACAGGGGACACTGAAGCTTTCTTT. Translation: CASSPGTGDTEAFF.